This T cell receptor beta chain was retrieved from a study of cytomegalovirus exposure and HLA in healthy donors (dated by TCRdb to 2016 to 2017). The study in broad terms: According to an earlier analysis of several hundred of the donors, about 179 million T cells yielded 100 million or so unique TCR beta sequences and less than 300 Gb of sequence data. About 300 gigabases of sequencing data and tens of millions of unique TCR sequences were included in an early release covering about 700 HLA-typed donors. Of the approximately 400 genotyped donors, approximately 83% fell in the genetic ancestry cluster associated with self-reported Caucasian donors. The aim of the study was to test whether cataloging public T cell receptors could identify signatures of past pathogen exposure. Using immunosequencing, the study profiled T cell repertoires from 500 to 800 subjects and related those repertoires to cytomegalovirus serostatus. Besides the first cohort of around 670 subjects, a separate validation cohort made up of roughly 120 different subjects was used. To predict cytomegalovirus infection status, the study combined high-throughput TCR immunosequencing, statistical association of individual TCRs with disease status, and machine learning. In a later analysis, previously published TCR beta repertoires from 500 to 750 donors were re-analyzed and high-resolution HLA genotyping was added so that TCR occurrence patterns could be studied. In the later analysis, no new phenotypic data were used to find candidate immune exposures; instead, reliance was placed on TCR beta sequences and their occurrence across donors. An earlier analysis of more than 450 of the donors used high-throughput TCR beta sequencing to judge whether each TCR beta V gene segment behaved as functional or pseudogenic. Donor age, sex, ethnicity and CMV serostatus were compiled alongside the repertoire data. Genome-wide SNP genotypes for about 65% of the roughly 670 donors were used in a later genetic analysis, which treated that subset as a discovery cohort. All discovery cohort repertoires had been generated on a single sequencing platform. HLA typing covered class I and class II loci at four-digit resolution. Typing coverage varied by locus: roughly 629-640 donors for A, B, C, DRB1 and DQB1; more than 500 for DQA1; around 610 for DPA1; 450 to 480 for DPB1. A few DR-DQ haplotypes were treated as single units for association and clustering because of strong linkage in the cohort. Across 398 genotyped donors of the cohort, an average of approximately 240,000 unique TCR beta nucleotide sequences per donor were sequenced, and around 19% of those sequences were non-productive.

The cohort consisted of some 670 healthy bone marrow donors. At the time of sampling, all cohort members were nominally healthy, though unrecorded immune exposures were likely present. The donor tested CMV seronegative, placing the donor among the 300 to 400 seronegative members of the cohort. Each donor provided a peripheral blood sample, and peripheral blood mononuclear cells were used for TCR beta sequencing. Genomic DNA extraction from the blood cell samples was performed with the Qiagen DNeasy Blood Extraction Kit. To prepare the library, the immunoSEQ multiplex PCR assay was applied. For the multiplex PCR, a mixture combining 60 forward primers for TCR Vbeta segments and 13 reverse primers for TCR Jbeta segments was used. The CDR3 region of rearranged TCR beta genes was amplified from genomic DNA by a multiplex PCR assay. The amplified TCR beta libraries were sequenced on the Illumina HiSeq System as 87-base-pair reads. Per the original workflow: A later analysis tallied roughly 78 million unique TCR beta chains across the 600 to 700 repertoires, and around 12 million of those chains were shared by two or more donors. Raw reads were error-corrected and collapsed into unique sequences by a nearest-neighbor algorithm in which closely related sequences were merged to remove PCR and sequencing errors. Alignment of CDR3 sequences to IMGT reference sequences was used to assign V, D and J gene segments. Each retained sequence needed at least a six-nucleotide match to both a V gene segment and a J gene segment. Rearrangements were called productive when the CDR3 lacked stop codons and stayed in frame with V and J; all others were non-productive. Following IMGT convention, CDR3 was defined as the stretch from the second conserved V-encoded cysteine up to the conserved J-encoded phenylalanine. Sequences without an unambiguous match to a single V gene segment were excluded from the earlier analysis of about 630 of the donors. In an earlier analysis of 587 of the donors, V segments were called functional above 56.7% productive rearrangements and were called segregating when the between-donor standard deviation exceeded 5%. A statistical classification framework was built for diagnosing cytomegalovirus status from the catalog of TCR beta chain sequences. A later analysis assigned V and J genes by comparing TCR nucleotide sequences with IMGT/GENE-DB human TR gene sequences. A later analysis assigned CDR3 sequences and most-parsimonious VDJ recombination scenarios with the TCRdist pipeline. In a later analysis, each TCR beta chain was defined by its CDR3 amino acid sequence together with its V-gene family, and reads without a unique V-gene family were excluded. In a later analysis, some 600 highly shared, low-generation-probability nucleotide sequences were removed to address suspected cross-contamination and a sequencing artifact. In a later analysis, a clonal expansion index for each public chain was calculated from normalized within-repertoire ranks of inferred template counts. In a later analysis, generation probabilities were computed with a VDJ recombination model fitted to out-of-frame rearrangements, and the resulting probabilities were checked against IGoR. In a later analysis, TCR-TCR, TCR-HLA and TCR-CMV co-occurrence was scored with hypergeometric tests, and a repertoire-size bias correction was applied to TCR pairs. To estimate false discovery rates, a later analysis permuted the HLA or CMV assignments 20 times. In a later analysis, co-occurring TCRs were grouped using DBSCAN, and TCRdist sequence similarity was added for clustering within HLA-allele-positive subsets. Repertoires with fewer than 30,000 or more than 120,000 public chains were left out of co-occurrence clustering, as were about 5 repertoires with anomalous nucleotide sharing. This is the immuneACCESS table as TCRdb keeps it, with only in-frame sequences that have V and J called. A part of the clones is gone; compared with another copy, unresolved V genes explain less than half, and the rest is unexplained. D and trimming come from the DNA, and the V and J calls and clone size come from that table. This sample holds approximately 100,000 clones; 60% to 80% were observed only once. Roughly 3.2% of the sample lies in the top ten.

This clone was seen only a few times. It lacks a known antigen. Per-base qualities were not stored, and no clone one base away is much larger. Overall results and qualifications from the work: Some IMGT-functional V segments, including TRBV6-2 and TRBV6-3, could not be told apart with the 87-base-pair reads, so those segments were excluded. The sequencing pipeline was judged likely to have produced a cluster of highly shared sequence variants as a technical artifact. A later analysis associated about 18,000 TCR beta sequences with specific HLA alleles at a false discovery rate of 0.05. Most CMV-associated TCR beta chains appeared to be HLA-restricted in a later analysis, and the HLA associations seemed to be driven largely by CMV exposure. The presence/absence analyses assumed that sequencing depth was roughly uniform across donors, and that assumption may not be true. Because counts were too low, 15 or so rarely observed V segments, including chromosome 9 orphons, were excluded from the earlier analysis of around 590 of the donors. Correlated functional status among segregating V segments might be attributable to linkage disequilibrium, but an unknown experimental factor could not be ruled out. In a later analysis, HLA-associated TCR beta chains showed more clonal expansion and lower generation probabilities than non-associated chains that were equally common. In a later analysis, several top co-occurrence clusters were reported to appear linked to parvovirus B19, influenza, CMV and Epstein-Barr virus. The study gave a list of 150 to 200 TCR beta chains associated with cytomegalovirus. For the cohort, immune exposure information was limited to CMV serostatus. In vitro tests confirmed that three of the cytomegalovirus-associated TCR beta chains recognize cytomegalovirus antigens. In an earlier analysis of more than 500 of the donors, most TCR beta V segments appeared in productive rearrangements about 87% or about 30% of the time, broadly matching IMGT annotations. According to a later genetic analysis, donors in an Asian-associated ancestry cluster had fewer N-insertions in productive TCRs than the approximately 610-donor mean. When HLA alleles, especially DR and DQ, strongly co-occurred, attributing TCR associations to individual alleles was difficult. According to the authors, the approach could potentially be generalized to other disease states and immunological phenotypes. Only TCR beta chains were sequenced in this cohort, and the absence of alpha or paired-chain data limited detectable features. In both the original and validation cohorts, the classifier was reported to diagnose cytomegalovirus status with high specificity and sensitivity. Because HLA typing was unavailable for some donors at each locus, only the typed subset was used in association tests. Most TCR sequences were seen in very few donors, while some public TCRs were found in many individuals. An association between a missense DCLRE1C variant and V-gene and J-gene trimming of TCR beta chains was found in a later genetic analysis and replicated in an independent cohort. In a later analysis, TCR association rates were found to vary across HLA loci, with the most associated TCRs seen for DRB1 alleles and the fewest for HLA-C alleles. A further reported finding was that TCR beta sequences accurately predicted the HLA-A and HLA-B alleles for most subjects in the first cohort.

V is pruned by 6 bases and J by 5 bases, leaving 7 bases of the junction without a gene match. Including cysteine and phenylalanine, the CDR3 has 14 amino acids. Left in the record is the CDR3 DNA by itself, 42 bases read in frame from the first base. Reading the germline V gene gives CDR1 MNHNS and CDR2 SASEGT. The material sequenced was PBMCs. The origin of this receptor is a man in his 60s in good health and CMV-seronegative. This receptor chain uses TRBV6-1 and TRBJ1-1; the junction holds 9 bases that match TRBD1. The CDR3 in this case is CASRLTGGGTEAFF. The DNA reads TGTGCCAGCAGACTGACAGGGGGGGGAACTGAAGCTTTCTTT.